The entry below describes one TCR beta chain. This sample was included in a study of control samples from healthy donors and cancer patients. The J segment lost 4 bases and the V segment lost 3 bases, leaving 4 bases of the junction unmatched. Per the germline V gene, CDR1 is KGHSH and CDR2 is LQKENI. This CDR3 has 14 amino acids. The repertoire was sequenced with immunoSEQ multiplex PCR; TCRdb's copy has only in-frame clones and lacks some. The sample yields roughly 100,000 clones, about 91% seen once. Sample: blood. The sequence was obtained from a woman aged 18-35 years in good health. The chain links TRBV18 to TRBJ1-1; 8 bases are a match to TRBD1. For the CDR3, the DNA is TGTGCCAGCTCACCTCAGGGGGCAATCACTGAAGCTTTCTTT. Protein product: CASSPQGAITEAFF.